A single sample is the source of the 7 T cell receptor beta chains below, sequenced in a study of T cell repertoires and HLA-DP antigens. The table came from immunoSEQ multiplex PCR; TCRdb's copy has only in-frame clones and leaves some out. The sample yields 90,000 to 130,000 clones, more than 85% seen once. These receptors have no identified antigens. The sample consisted of CD4+ T cells from PBMCs. These receptors all stem from a woman in her late teens or twenties in good health and CMV-seronegative.

This clone showed up just once. V usage is TRBV30 and J usage is TRBJ2-2, with 8 bases fitting TRBD2. V shed 3 bases, J shed 5 bases, and the junction held 5 bases outside the gene matches. This CDR3 spans 14 amino acids. Germline V CDR1 and CDR2: GTSNPN, SVGIG (reference sequence). The chain's CDR3 is CAWRRGTSTGELFF. The CDR3 DNA reads TGTGCCTGGAGAAGGGGGACTAGTACCGGGGAGCTGTTTTTT.

The genes are TRBV20-1 and TRBJ2-3, with D possibly matching TRBD2 (6 bases). CDR3 length equals 11 residues. Germline loops: CDR1 DFQATT, CDR2 SNEGSKA (reference sequence). V lost 0 bases and J 8 bases, leaving 6 bases between the germline ends. This CDR3 is CSAREEGTQYF. The CDR3 DNA reads as TGCAGTGCTAGAGAGGAGGGTACGCAGTATTTT.

In nucleotides, the CDR3 is TGTGCCAGCAGTCTTGGGGCAGGGTCCTATAATTCACCCCTCCACTTT. It is translated as CASSLGAGSYNSPLHF. V gene TRBV4-2 combines with J gene TRBJ1-6; perhaps TRBD1 as D (5 bases). CDR1 and CDR2 (germline): LGHNA, YNFKEQ. The CDR3 runs 16 residues. The V and J ends lost 6 bases and 1 base respectively, with 13 bases between them.

The chain joins TRBV5-1 to TRBJ1-2; 8 bases align to TRBD1. The V and J ends lost 9 bases and 5 bases, in that order; junction bases with no gene match: 12. The germline gives CDR1 SGHRS, CDR2 YFSETQ. The CDR3 has 14 amino acids. In DNA form, the CDR3 reads TGCGCCACCGCTGGGACAGGAATGGGTTATGGCTACACCTTC. Its translation: CATAGTGMGYGYTF.

This rearrangement joins TRBV2 to TRBJ2-1; 8 bases align to TRBD1. The CDR3 length is 15 residues. After removal of 5 bases from V and 0 bases from J, the junction contained 3 bases not matched to a gene. Germline CDR1 and CDR2: SNHLY and FYNNEI. CDR3 bases: TGTGCCAGCAGTCGGGACAGGAGCTCCTACAATGAGCAGTTCTTC. Protein sequence: CASSRDRSSYNEQFF.

V and J are TRBV4-1 and TRBJ2-1; D possibly matches TRBD1 or TRBD2 (5 bases each). The CDR3 loop spans 16 amino acids. The germline V gene has CDR1 MGHRA and CDR2 YSYEKL. V lost 4 bases, J lost 0 bases, and 13 bases lay in between. As DNA, the CDR3 is TGCGCCAGCAGCCGATGGGACCAAATCTCCTACAATGAGCAGTTCTTC. Its translation is CASSRWDQISYNEQFF.

The rearrangement links TRBV7-6 to TRBJ1-2; weak D call: TRBD1 (6 bases). Germline CDR1 SGHVS, CDR2 FNYEAQ. The CDR3 spans 13 residues. The V end lost 4 bases, the J end lost 4 bases, and 10 bases lay between the germline ends. The CDR3 DNA sequence: TGTGCCAGCAGCTCCGGACAGACCTATGGCTACACCTTC. Its translation is CASSSGQTYGYTF.